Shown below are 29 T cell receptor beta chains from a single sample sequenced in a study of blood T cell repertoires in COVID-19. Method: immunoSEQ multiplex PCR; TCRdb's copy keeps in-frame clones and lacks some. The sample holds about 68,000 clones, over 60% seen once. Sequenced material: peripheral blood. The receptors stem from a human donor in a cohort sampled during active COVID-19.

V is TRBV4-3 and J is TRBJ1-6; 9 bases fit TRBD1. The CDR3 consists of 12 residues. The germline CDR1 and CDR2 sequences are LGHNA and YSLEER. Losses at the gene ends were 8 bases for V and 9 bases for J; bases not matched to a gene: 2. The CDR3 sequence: CASGTGRSPLHF. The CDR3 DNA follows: TGCGCCAGCGGGACAGGGCGTTCACCCCTCCACTTT.

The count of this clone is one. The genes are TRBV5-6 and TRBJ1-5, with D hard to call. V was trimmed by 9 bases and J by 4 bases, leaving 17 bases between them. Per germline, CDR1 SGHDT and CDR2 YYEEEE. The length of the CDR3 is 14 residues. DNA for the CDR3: TGTGCCAACGCGACTCAGGAGGATAATCAGCCCCAGCATTTT. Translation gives CANATQEDNQPQHF.

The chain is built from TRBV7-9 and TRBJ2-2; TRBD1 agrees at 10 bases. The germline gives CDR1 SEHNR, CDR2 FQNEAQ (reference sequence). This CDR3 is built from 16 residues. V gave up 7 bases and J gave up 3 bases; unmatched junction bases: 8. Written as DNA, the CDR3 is TGTGCCAGCAACGACAGGGGGCCCGTCTACACCGGGGAGCTGTTTTTT. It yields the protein CASNDRGPVYTGELFF.

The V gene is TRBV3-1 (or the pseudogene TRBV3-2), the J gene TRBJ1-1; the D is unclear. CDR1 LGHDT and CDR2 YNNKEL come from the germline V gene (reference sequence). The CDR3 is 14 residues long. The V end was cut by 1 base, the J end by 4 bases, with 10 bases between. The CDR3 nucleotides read TGTGCCAGCAGCCAAGGGCAGGCCAGCACTGAAGCTTTCTTT. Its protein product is CASSQGQASTEAFF.

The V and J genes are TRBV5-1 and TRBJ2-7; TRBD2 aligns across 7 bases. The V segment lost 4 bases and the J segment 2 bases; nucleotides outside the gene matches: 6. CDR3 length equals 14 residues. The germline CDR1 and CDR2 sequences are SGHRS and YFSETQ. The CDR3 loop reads CASSPGAGAYEQYF. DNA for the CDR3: TGCGCCAGCAGCCCTGGGGCGGGGGCCTACGAGCAGTACTTC.

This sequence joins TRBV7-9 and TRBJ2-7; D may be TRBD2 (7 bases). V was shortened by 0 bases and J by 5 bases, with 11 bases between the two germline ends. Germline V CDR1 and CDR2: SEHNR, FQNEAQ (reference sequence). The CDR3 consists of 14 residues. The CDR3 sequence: CASSLAGGRNEQYF. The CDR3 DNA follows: TGTGCCAGCAGCTTAGCGGGGGGGCGGAACGAGCAGTACTTC.

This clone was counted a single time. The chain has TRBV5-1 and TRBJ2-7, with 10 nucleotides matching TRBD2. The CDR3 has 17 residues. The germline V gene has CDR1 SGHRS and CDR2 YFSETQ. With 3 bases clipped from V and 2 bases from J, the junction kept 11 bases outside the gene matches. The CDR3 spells CASSWTSGEARTYEQYF. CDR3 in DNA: TGCGCCAGCAGCTGGACTAGCGGCGAAGCAAGAACCTACGAGCAGTACTTC.

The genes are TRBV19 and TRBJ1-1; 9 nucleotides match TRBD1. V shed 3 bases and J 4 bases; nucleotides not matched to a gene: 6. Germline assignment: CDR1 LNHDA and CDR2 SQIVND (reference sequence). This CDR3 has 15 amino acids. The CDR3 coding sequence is TGTGCCAGTAGTATGGGACAGGGAGGCTTCACTGAAGCTTTCTTT. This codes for CASSMGQGGFTEAFF.

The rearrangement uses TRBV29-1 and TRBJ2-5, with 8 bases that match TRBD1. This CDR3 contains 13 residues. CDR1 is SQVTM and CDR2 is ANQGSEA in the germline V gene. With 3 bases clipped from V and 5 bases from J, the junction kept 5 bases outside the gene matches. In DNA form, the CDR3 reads TGCAGCGTTGAGGACAGGGACTCGGAGACCCAGTACTTC. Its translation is CSVEDRDSETQYF. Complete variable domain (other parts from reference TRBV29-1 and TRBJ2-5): SAVISQKPSRDICQRGTSLTIQCQVDSQVTMMFWYRQQPGQSLTLIATANQGSEATYESGFVIDKFPISRPNLTFSTLTVSNMSPEDSSIYLCSVEDRDSETQYFGPGTRLLVL.

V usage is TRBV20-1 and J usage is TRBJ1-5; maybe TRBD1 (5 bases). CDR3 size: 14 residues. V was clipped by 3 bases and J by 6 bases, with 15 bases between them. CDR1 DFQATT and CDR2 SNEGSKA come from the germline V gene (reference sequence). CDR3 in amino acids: CSASGGGTGQPQHF. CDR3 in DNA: TGCAGTGCTAGTGGGGGGGGAACGGGTCAGCCCCAGCATTTT.

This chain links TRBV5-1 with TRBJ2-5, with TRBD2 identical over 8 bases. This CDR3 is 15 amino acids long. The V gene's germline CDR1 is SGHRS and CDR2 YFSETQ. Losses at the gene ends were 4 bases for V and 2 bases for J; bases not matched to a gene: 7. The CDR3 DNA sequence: TGCGCCAGCAGCGGAAATAGCGGGACACAAGAGACCCAGTACTTC. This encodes CASSGNSGTQETQYF.

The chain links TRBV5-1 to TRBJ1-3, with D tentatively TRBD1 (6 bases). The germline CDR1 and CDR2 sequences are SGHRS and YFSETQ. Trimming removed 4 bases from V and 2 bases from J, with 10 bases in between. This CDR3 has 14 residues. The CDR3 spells CASSTGTTGNTIYF. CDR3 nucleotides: TGCGCCAGCAGCACAGGGACCACTGGAAACACCATATATTTT.

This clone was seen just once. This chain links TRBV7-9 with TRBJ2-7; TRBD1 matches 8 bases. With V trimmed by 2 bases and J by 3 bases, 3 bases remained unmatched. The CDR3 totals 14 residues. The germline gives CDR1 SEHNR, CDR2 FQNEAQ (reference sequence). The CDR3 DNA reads TGTGCCAGCAGCTTAACCGGACAGGGCTACGAGCAGTACTTC. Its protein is CASSLTGQGYEQYF.

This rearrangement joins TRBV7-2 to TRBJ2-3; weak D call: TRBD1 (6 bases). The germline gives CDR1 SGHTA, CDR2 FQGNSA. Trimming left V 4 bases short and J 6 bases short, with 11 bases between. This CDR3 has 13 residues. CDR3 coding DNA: TGTGCCAGCAGCTCCAGGGGTTTGGATACGCAGTATTTT. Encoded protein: CASSSRGLDTQYF. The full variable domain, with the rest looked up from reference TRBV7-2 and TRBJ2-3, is GAGVSQSPSNKVTEKGKDVELRCDPISGHTALYWYRQSLGQGLEFLIYFQGNSAPDKSGLPSDRFSAERTGGSVSTLTIQRTQQEDSAVYLCASSSRGLDTQYFGPGTRLTVL.

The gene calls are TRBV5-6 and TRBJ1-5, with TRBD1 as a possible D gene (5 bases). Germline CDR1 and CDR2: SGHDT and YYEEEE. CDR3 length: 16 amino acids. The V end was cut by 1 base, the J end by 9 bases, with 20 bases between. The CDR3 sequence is CASSLFSGRVSRPQHF. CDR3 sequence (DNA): TGTGCCAGCAGCTTGTTTTCAGGGAGGGTAAGCCGGCCCCAGCATTTT.

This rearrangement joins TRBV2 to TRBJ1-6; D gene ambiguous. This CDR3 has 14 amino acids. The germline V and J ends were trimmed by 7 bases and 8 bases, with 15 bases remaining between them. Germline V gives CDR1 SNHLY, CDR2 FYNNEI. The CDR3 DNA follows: TGTGCCAGCAATTACCGGCTTCGGGATTCACCCCTCCACTTT. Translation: CASNYRLRDSPLHF. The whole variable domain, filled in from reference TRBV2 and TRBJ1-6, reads EPEVTQTPSHQVTQMGQEVILRCVPISNHLYFYWYRQILGQKVEFLVSFYNNEISEKSEIFDDQFSVERPDGSNFTLKIRSTKLEDSAMYFCASNYRLRDSPLHFGNGTRLTVT.

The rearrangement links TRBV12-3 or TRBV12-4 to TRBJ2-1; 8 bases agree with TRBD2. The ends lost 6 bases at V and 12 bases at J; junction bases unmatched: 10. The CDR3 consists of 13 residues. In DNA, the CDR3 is TGTGCCAGCAGCCGTACTAGCGGCTTAAGGCAGTTCTTC. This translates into CASSRTSGLRQFF.

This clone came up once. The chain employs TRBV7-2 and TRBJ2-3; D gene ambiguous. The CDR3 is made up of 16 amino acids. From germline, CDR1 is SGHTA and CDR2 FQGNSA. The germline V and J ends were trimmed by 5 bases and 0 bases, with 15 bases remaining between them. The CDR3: CASSPAKSTSTDTQYF. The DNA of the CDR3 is TGTGCCAGCAGCCCAGCCAAGTCGACTAGCACAGATACGCAGTATTTT.

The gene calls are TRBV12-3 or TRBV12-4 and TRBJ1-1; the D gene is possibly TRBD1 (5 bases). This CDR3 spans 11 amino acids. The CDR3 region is CAAGGFSEAFF. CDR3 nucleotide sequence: TGTGCTGCCGGGGGGTTTTCTGAAGCTTTCTTT.

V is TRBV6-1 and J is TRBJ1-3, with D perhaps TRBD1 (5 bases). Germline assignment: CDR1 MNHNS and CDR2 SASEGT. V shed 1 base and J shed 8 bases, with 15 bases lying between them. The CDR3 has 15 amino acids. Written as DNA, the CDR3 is TGTGCCAGCAGTGAAGTGGAGGGCGGGGGAGACACCATATATTTT. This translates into CASSEVEGGGDTIYF.

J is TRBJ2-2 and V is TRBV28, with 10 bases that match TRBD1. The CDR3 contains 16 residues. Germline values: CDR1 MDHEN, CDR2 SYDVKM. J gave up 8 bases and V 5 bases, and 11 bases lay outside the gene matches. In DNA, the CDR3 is TGTGCCAGCAGTCAACCGGGACAGGGGATTTCGGGGGAGCTGTTTTTT. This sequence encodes CASSQPGQGISGELFF.

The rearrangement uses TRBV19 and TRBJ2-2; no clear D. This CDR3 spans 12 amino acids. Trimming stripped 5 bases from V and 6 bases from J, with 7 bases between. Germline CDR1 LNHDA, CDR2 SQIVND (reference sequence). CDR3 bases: TGTGCCAGTAGTCTCACGGCCGGGGAGCTGTTTTTT. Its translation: CASSLTAGELFF.

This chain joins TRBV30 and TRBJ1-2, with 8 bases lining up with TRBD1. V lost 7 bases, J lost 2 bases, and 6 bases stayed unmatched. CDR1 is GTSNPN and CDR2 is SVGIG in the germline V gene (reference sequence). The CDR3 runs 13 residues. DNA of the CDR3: TGTGCCTCTTCGGGACAGGAGAACTATGGCTACACCTTC. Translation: CASSGQENYGYTF.

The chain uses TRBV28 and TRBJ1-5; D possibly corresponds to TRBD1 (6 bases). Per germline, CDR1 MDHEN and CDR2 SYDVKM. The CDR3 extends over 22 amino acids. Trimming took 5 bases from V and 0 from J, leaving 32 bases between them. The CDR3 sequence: CASSTFLTRDTRGSNSNQPQHF. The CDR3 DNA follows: TGTGCCAGCAGTACATTCTTGACCCGGGACACCCGTGGCAGCAATAGCAATCAGCCCCAGCATTTT. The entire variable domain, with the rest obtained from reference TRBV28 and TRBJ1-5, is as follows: DVKVTQSSRYLVKRTGEKVFLECVQDMDHENMFWYRQDPGLGLRLIYFSYDVKMKEKGDIPEGYSVSREKKERFSLILESASTNQTSMYLCASSTFLTRDTRGSNSNQPQHFGDGTRLSIL.

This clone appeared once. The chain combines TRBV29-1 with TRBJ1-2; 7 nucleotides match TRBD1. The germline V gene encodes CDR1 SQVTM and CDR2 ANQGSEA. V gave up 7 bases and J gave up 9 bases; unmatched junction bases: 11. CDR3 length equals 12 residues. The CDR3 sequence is CSALQGSNRYTF. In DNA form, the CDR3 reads TGCAGCGCTCTACAGGGGAGTAATCGCTACACCTTC.

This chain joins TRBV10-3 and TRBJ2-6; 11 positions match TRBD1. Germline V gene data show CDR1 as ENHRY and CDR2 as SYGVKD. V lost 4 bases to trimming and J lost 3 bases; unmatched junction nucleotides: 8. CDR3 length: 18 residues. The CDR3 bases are TGTGCCATCAGTGTTCAAGGACAGGGGGCGGGTGGGGCCAACGTCCTGACTTTC. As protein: CAISVQGQGAGGANVLTF.

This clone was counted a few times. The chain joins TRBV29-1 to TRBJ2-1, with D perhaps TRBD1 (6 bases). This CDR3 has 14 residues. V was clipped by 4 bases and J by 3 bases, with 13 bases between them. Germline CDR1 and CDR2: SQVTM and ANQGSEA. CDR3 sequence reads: CSVGRQGFYNEQFF. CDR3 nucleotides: TGCAGCGTTGGTAGGCAGGGGTTCTACAATGAGCAGTTCTTC.

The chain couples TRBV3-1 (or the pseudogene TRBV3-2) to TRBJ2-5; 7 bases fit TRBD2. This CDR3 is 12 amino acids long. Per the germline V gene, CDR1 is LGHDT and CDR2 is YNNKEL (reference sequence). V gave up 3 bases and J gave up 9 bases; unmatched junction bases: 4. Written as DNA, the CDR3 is TGTGCCAGCAGCCAGGGAGGGAGAGCCCAGTACTTC. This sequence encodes CASSQGGRAQYF.

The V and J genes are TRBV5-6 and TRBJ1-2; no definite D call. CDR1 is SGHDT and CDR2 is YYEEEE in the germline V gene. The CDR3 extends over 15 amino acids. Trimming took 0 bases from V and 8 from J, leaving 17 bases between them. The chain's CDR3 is CASSLVPNQRYGYTF. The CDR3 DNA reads TGTGCCAGCAGCTTGGTTCCAAACCAGCGCTACGGCTACACCTTC.